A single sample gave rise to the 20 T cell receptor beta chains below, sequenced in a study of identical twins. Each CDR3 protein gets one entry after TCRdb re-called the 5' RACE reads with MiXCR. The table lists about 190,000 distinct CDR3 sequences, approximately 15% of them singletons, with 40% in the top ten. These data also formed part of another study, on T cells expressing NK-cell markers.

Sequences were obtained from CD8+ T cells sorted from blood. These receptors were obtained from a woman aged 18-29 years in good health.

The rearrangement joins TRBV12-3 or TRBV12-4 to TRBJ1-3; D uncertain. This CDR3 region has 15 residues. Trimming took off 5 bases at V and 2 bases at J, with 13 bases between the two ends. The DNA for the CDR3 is TGTGCCAGCAGTGGTGCGGTTTTGACTGGAAACACCATATATTTT. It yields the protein CASSGAVLTGNTIYF.

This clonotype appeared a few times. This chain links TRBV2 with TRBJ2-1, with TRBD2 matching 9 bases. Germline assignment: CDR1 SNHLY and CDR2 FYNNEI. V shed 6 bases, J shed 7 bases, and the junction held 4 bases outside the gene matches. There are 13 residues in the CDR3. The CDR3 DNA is TGTGCCAGCAGGCTAGCGGGGCGGAATGAGCAGTTCTTC. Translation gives CASRLAGRNEQFF.

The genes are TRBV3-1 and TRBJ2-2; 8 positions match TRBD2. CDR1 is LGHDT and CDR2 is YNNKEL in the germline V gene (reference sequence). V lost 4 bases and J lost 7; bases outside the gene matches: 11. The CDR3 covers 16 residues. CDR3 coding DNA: TGTGCCAGCAGCCCCAGTGGGCTAGCGGGTGTCGGGGAGCTGTTTTTT. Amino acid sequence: CASSPSGLAGVGELFF.

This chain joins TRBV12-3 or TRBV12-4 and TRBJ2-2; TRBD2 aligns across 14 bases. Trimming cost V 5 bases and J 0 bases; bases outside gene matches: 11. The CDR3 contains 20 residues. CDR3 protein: CASSPNQTSGRETNTGELFF. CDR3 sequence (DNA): TGTGCCAGCAGTCCAAATCAGACTAGCGGGAGGGAAACGAACACCGGGGAGCTGTTTTTT.

The chain's CDR3 is CSAKSPGQGDTGELFF. The CDR3 region has the DNA TGCAGTGCTAAAAGCCCTGGACAGGGGGACACCGGGGAGCTGTTTTTT. The V and J genes are TRBV20-1 and TRBJ2-2; 10 positions agree with TRBD1. CDR3 length equals 16 residues. J was trimmed by 3 bases and V by 4 bases; bases with no gene match: 8. Germline V gives CDR1 DFQATT, CDR2 SNEGSKA (reference sequence).

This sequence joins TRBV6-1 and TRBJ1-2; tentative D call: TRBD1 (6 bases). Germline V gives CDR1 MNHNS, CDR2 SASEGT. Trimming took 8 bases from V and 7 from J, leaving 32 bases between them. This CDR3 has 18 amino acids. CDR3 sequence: CASLHLLNYRAPPAGYTF. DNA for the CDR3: TGTGCCAGCCTCCACCTTCTTAATTACAGGGCCCCCCCGGCTGGCTACACCTTC.

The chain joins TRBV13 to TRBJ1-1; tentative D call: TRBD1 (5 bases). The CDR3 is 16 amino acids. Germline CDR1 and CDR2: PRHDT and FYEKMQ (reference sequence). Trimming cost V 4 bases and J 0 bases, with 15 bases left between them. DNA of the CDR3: TGTGCCAGCAGCTCCCAGGGTGACATCATGAACACTGAAGCTTTCTTT. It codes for CASSSQGDIMNTEAFF.

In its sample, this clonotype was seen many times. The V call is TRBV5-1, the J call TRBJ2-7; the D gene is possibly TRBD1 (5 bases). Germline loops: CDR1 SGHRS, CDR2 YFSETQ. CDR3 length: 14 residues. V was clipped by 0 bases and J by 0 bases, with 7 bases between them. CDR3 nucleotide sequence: TGCGCCAGCAGCTTGGCGACAGCCTCCTACGAGCAGTACTTC. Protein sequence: CASSLATASYEQYF.

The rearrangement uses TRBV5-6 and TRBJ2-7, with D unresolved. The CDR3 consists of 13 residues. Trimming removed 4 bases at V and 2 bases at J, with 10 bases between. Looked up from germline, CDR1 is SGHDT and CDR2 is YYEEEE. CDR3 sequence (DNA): TGTGCCAGCAGCGGATTTTACCCCTACGAGCAGTACTTC. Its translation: CASSGFYPYEQYF.

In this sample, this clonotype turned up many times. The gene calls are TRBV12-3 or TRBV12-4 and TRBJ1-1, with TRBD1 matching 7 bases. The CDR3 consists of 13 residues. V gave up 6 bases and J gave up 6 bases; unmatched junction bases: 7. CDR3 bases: TGTGCCAGCAGACCGACAGGGAGGCCTGAAGCTTTCTTT. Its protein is CASRPTGRPEAFF.

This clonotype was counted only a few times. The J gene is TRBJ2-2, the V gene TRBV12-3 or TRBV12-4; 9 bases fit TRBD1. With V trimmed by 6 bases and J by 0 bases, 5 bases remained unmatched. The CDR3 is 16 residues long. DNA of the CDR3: TGTGCCAGCAGCGACACAGGGGGCCCGAACACCGGGGAGCTGTTTTTT. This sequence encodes CASSDTGGPNTGELFF.

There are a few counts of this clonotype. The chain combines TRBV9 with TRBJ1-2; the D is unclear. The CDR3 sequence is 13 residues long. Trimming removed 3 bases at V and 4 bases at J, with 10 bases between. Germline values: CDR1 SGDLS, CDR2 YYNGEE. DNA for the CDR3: TGTGCCAGCAGCGGGTCATGGCCCTATGGCTACACCTTC. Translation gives CASSGSWPYGYTF.

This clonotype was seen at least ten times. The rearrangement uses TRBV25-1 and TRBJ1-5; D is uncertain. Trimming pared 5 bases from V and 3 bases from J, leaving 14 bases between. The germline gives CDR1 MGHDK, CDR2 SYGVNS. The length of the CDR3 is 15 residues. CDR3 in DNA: TGTGCCAGCAGTTCCTCCGGCCAAGCCAATCAGCCCCAGCATTTT. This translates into CASSSSGQANQPQHF.

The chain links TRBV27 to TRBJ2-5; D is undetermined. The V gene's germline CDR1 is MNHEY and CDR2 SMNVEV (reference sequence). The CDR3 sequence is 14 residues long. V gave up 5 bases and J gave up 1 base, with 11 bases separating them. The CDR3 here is CASSTTLSQETQYF. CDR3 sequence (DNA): TGTGCCAGCAGTACCACTCTTAGCCAAGAGACCCAGTACTTC.

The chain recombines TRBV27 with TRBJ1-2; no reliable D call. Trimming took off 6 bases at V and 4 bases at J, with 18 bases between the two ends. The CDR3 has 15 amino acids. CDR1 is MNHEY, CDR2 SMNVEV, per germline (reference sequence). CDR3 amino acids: CASSSTGTSFYGYTF. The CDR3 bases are TGTGCCAGCAGCTCCACTGGTACCAGTTTCTATGGCTACACCTTC.

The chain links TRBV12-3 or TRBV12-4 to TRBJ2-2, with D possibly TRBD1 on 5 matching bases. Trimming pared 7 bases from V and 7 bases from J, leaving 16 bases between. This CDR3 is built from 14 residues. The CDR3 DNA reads TGTGCCAGCACCCCCTCCGCTAGGGGCGGGGAGCTGTTTTTT. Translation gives CASTPSARGGELFF.

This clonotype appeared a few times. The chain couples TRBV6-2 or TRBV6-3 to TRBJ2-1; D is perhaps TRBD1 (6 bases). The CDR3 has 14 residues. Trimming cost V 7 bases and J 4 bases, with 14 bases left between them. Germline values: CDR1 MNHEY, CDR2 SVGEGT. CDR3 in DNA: TGTGCCAGCAACCCCGGACAGATATACAATGAGCAGTTCTTC. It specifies CASNPGQIYNEQFF.

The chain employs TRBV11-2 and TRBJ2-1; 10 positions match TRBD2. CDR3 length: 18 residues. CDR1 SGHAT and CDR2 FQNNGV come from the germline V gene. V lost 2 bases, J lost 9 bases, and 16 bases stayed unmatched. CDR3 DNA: TGTGCCAGCAGCTTATTCTTCCTAGCGGGAGCCCCCTGGGGTGAGCAGTTCTTC. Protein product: CASSLFFLAGAPWGEQFF.

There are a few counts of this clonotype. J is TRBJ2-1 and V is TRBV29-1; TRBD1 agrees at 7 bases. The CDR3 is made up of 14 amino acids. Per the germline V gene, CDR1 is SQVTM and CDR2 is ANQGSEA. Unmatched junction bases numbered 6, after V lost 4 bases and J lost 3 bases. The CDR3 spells CSVGDRKFYNEQFF. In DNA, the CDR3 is TGCAGCGTTGGGGACAGAAAATTCTACAATGAGCAGTTCTTC.

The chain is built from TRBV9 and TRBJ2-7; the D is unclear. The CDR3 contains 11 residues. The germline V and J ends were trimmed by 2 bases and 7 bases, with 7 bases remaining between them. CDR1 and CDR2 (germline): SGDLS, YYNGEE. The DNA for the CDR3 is TGTGCCAGCAGCGTTGGGCGGGAGCAGTACTTC. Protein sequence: CASSVGREQYF. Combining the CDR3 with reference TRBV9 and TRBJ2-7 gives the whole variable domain DSGVTQTPKHLITATGQRVTLRCSPRSGDLSVYWYQQSLDQGLQFLIQYYNGEERAKGNILERFSAQQFPDLHSELNLSSLELGDSALYFCASSVGREQYFGPGTRLTVT.